The 27 T cell receptor beta chains listed next were all sequenced from one sample in a study of cytomegalovirus exposure and HLA in healthy donors. Amplification used 60 Vbeta primers and 13 Jbeta primers. Libraries were prepared by immunoSEQ multiplex PCR; TCRdb keeps only in-frame clonotypes and omits some of them. In the table there are about 230,000 clones, roughly 91% of which are singletons. What was sequenced was PBMCs. The receptors stem from a woman aged 18-30 years in good health and CMV-seronegative.

The CDR3 loop is CASSYGQGSDTQYF. CDR3 bases: TGTGCCAGCAGTTACGGGCAGGGGAGCGATACGCAGTATTTT. The genes are TRBV6-5 and TRBJ2-3; tentatively, D is TRBD1 (6 bases). Trimming removed 2 bases at V and 6 bases at J, with 12 bases between. The length of the CDR3 is 14 residues. Germline V gives CDR1 MNHEY, CDR2 SVGAGI.

The chain combines TRBV4-2 with TRBJ2-5; weak D call: TRBD2 (6 bases). Germline values: CDR1 LGHNA, CDR2 YNFKEQ. The CDR3 covers 15 residues. V was cut by 3 bases and J by 3 bases, with 14 bases left in between. The CDR3 protein is CASSQNRDLKETQYF. DNA of the CDR3: TGTGCCAGCAGCCAGAACCGGGACTTAAAAGAGACCCAGTACTTC.

The V and J genes are TRBV7-9 and TRBJ1-4, with D hard to call. Germline V lookup: CDR1 SEHNR, CDR2 FQNEAQ (reference sequence). The CDR3 length is 14 residues. Trimming took 5 bases from V and 7 from J, leaving 14 bases between them. CDR3 residues: CASSPPGKTEKLFF. For the CDR3, the DNA is TGTGCCAGCAGCCCACCGGGAAAGACTGAAAAACTGTTTTTT.

The chain carries TRBV25-1 and TRBJ2-7, with 7 positions matching TRBD1. CDR1 and CDR2 from the germline V gene are MGHDK and SYGVNS. This CDR3 is built from 16 residues. The trim removed 3 bases at V and 2 bases at J, leaving 10 bases unmatched. The CDR3, as DNA: TGTGCCAGCAGTGATCTGCAAGGGGGCCGTCCCTACGAGCAGTACTTC. This gives the protein CASSDLQGGRPYEQYF.

The chain is built from TRBV2 and TRBJ2-3; the D gene is possibly TRBD2 (6 bases). Germline-derived CDR1 and CDR2 are SNHLY and FYNNEI. The V end was cut by 6 bases, the J end by 0 bases, with 22 bases between. The CDR3 extends over 18 amino acids. The CDR3 region has the DNA TGTGCCAGCAGCCCGGTGGGGGAGGTAACTGCTAGCACAGATACGCAGTATTTT. Its translation is CASSPVGEVTASTDTQYF. Variable domain in full (rest from reference TRBV2 and TRBJ2-3): EPEVTQTPSHQVTQMGQEVILRCVPISNHLYFYWYRQILGQKVEFLVSFYNNEISEKSEIFDDQFSVERPDGSNFTLKIRSTKLEDSAMYFCASSPVGEVTASTDTQYFGPGTRLTVL.

V usage is TRBV5-4 and J usage is TRBJ2-2; D perhaps matches TRBD1 (7 bases). There are 16 residues in the CDR3. Germline V gives CDR1 SGHNT, CDR2 YYREEE (reference sequence). V lost 0 bases, J lost 5 bases, and 14 bases lay in between. In DNA form, the CDR3 reads TGTGCCAGCAGCTTGGGACAGGGTCGGGGGACCGGGGAGCTGTTTTTT. Its protein product is CASSLGQGRGTGELFF. The full variable domain, in which reference TRBV5-4 and TRBJ2-2 provide the parts outside the CDR3, is ETGVTQSPTHLIKTRGQQVTLRCSSQSGHNTVSWYQQALGQGPQFIFQYYREEENGRGNFPPRFSGLQFPNYSSELNVNALELDDSALYLCASSLGQGRGTGELFFGEGSRLTVL.

In nucleotides, the CDR3 is TGTGCCAGTAGTCCCATAGCAGTGAACACTGAAGCTTTCTTT. Its protein is CASSPIAVNTEAFF. V usage is TRBV19 and J usage is TRBJ1-1; D gene uncertain. V dropped 5 bases and J dropped 0 bases, with 10 bases sitting between them. There are 14 residues in the CDR3. CDR1 is LNHDA and CDR2 is SQIVND in the germline V gene (reference sequence).

The chain joins TRBV15 to TRBJ2-7, with no clear D. V lost 0 bases, J lost 4 bases, and 7 bases lay in between. CDR1 is LNHNV and CDR2 is YYDKDF in the germline V gene (reference sequence). This CDR3 region has 13 residues. The CDR3 is CATSREGGYEQYF. The CDR3 DNA sequence: TGTGCCACCAGCAGAGAAGGCGGATACGAGCAGTACTTC.

The chain joins TRBV5-1 to TRBJ1-5; maybe TRBD1 (6 bases). Looked up from germline, CDR1 is SGHRS and CDR2 is YFSETQ. The germline V and J ends were trimmed by 4 bases and 8 bases, with 13 bases remaining between them. This CDR3 comprises 13 residues. CDR3 sequence: CASSTGSGEPQHF. CDR3 nucleotides: TGCGCCAGCAGCACAGGGAGCGGGGAGCCCCAGCATTTT.

This rearrangement joins TRBV4-2 to TRBJ2-7; D is unclear. Germline V lookup: CDR1 LGHNA, CDR2 YNFKEQ. The CDR3 runs 12 residues. V was cut by 2 bases and J by 4 bases, with 6 bases left in between. The CDR3 region has the DNA TGTGCCAGCAGCCAAAACTTATACGAGCAGTACTTC. It codes for CASSQNLYEQYF.

This sequence joins TRBV7-6 and TRBJ2-5, with 9 bases identical to TRBD2. The germline V gene encodes CDR1 SGHVS and CDR2 FNYEAQ. J lost 4 bases, V lost 2 bases, and 5 bases had no gene match. The CDR3 sequence is 15 residues long. This CDR3 is CASSLSGGFPETQYF. CDR3 sequence (DNA): TGTGCCAGCAGCTTAAGCGGGGGGTTCCCAGAGACCCAGTACTTC.

CDR3 sequence (DNA): TGCGCCAGCAGCTTGGTGCTAGCGGGGACCTACGAGCAGTACTTC. Translating it yields CASSLVLAGTYEQYF. The chain carries TRBV5-1 and TRBJ2-7; TRBD2 matches 9 bases. The J segment lost 2 bases and the V segment lost 0 bases, leaving 3 bases of the junction unmatched. The V gene's germline CDR1 is SGHRS and CDR2 YFSETQ. The CDR3 length is 15 residues.

The chain uses TRBV19 and TRBJ2-7, with D perhaps TRBD2 (6 bases). The V gene's germline CDR1 is LNHDA and CDR2 SQIVND (reference sequence). The CDR3 extends over 15 amino acids. The V gene lost 5 bases and the J gene lost 3 bases, with 17 bases spanning the gap. CDR3 nucleotides: TGTGCCAGTAGTGCGGGGTGGGACGCAGTCTACGAGCAGTACTTC. Protein: CASSAGWDAVYEQYF. Together with reference TRBV19 and TRBJ2-7, the CDR3 gives the full variable domain: DGGITQSPKYLFRKEGQNVTLSCEQNLNHDAMYWYRQDPGQGLRLIYYSQIVNDFQKGDIAEGYSVSREKKESFPLTVTSAQKNPTAFYLCASSAGWDAVYEQYFGPGTRLTVT.

V usage is TRBV18 and J usage is TRBJ1-5; possible D gene TRBD1, 6 bases. V dropped 3 bases and J dropped 2 bases, with 11 bases sitting between them. From germline, CDR1 is KGHSH and CDR2 LQKENI. This CDR3 is 15 amino acids long. CDR3 amino acids: CASSPDRNRNQPQHF. CDR3 bases: TGTGCCAGCTCACCGGACAGAAACCGCAATCAGCCCCAGCATTTT.

This rearrangement joins TRBV7-2 to TRBJ2-5; D perhaps matches TRBD1 (8 bases). The CDR3 has 16 amino acids. The ends were cut back, 5 bases at V and 5 bases at J, with 21 bases in the middle. CDR1 SGHTA and CDR2 FQGNSA come from the germline V gene. The CDR3 sequence: CASSLRWTGREETQYF. The CDR3 DNA reads TGTGCCAGCAGCCTAAGGTGGACAGGGCGGGAGGAGACCCAGTACTTC.

The CDR3 spells CASSVRGGGSYNEQFF. The DNA of the CDR3 is TGTGCCAGCAGCGTGCGGGGAGGGGGCTCCTACAATGAGCAGTTCTTC. V is TRBV9 and J is TRBJ2-1, with a weak D call TRBD2 (7 bases). The CDR3 spans 16 residues. Germline loops: CDR1 SGDLS, CDR2 YYNGEE. V was clipped by 2 bases and J by 0 bases, with 12 bases between them. Full variable domain (rest looked up from reference TRBV9 and TRBJ2-1): DSGVTQTPKHLITATGQRVTLRCSPRSGDLSVYWYQQSLDQGLQFLIQYYNGEERAKGNILERFSAQQFPDLHSELNLSSLELGDSALYFCASSVRGGGSYNEQFFGPGTRLTVL.

This clone was counted between two and nine times. V is TRBV7-9 and J is TRBJ2-7; 7 bases line up with TRBD2. CDR3 length: 12 amino acids. With 1 base clipped from V and 7 bases from J, the junction kept 1 base outside the gene matches. Per the germline V gene, CDR1 is SEHNR and CDR2 is FQNEAQ (reference sequence). The CDR3 sequence: CASSLEAGEQYF. CDR3 DNA: TGTGCCAGCAGCTTAGAAGCGGGGGAGCAGTACTTC. The variable domain in full, completed from reference TRBV7-9 and TRBJ2-7, reads DTGVSQNPRHKITKRGQNVTFRCDPISEHNRLYWYRQTLGQGPEFLTYFQNEAQLEKSRLLSDRFSAERPKGSFSTLEIQRTEQGDSAMYLCASSLEAGEQYFGPGTRLTVT.

The V call is TRBV10-2, the J call TRBJ2-5, with 7 bases matching TRBD2. CDR1 and CDR2 from the germline V gene are WSHSY and SAAADI. V trimming: 6 bases; J trimming: 4 bases; junction bases outside the gene matches: 5. The CDR3 loop spans 13 amino acids. The CDR3 DNA sequence: TGCGCCAGCAGGGGAGCGGGGAGAGAGACCCAGTACTTC. Its translation: CASRGAGRETQYF.

This sequence joins TRBV13 and TRBJ2-7; 8 bases are a match to TRBD1. Germline trimming cut 0 bases from V and 12 bases from J; bases unmatched to any gene: 10. The CDR3 totals 14 residues. The germline gives CDR1 PRHDT, CDR2 FYEKMQ (reference sequence). CDR3 bases: TGTGCCAGCAGCTTAGGGACAGGGGATTCGCCAGGGTACTTC. It codes for CASSLGTGDSPGYF.

The rearrangement links TRBV10-3 to TRBJ2-5, with TRBD2 matching over 8 bases. V was clipped by 3 bases and J by 5 bases; unmatched bases: 8. This CDR3 comprises 15 residues. Germline-derived CDR1 and CDR2 are ENHRY and SYGVKD. The CDR3 DNA reads as TGTGCCATCAGTGAACTTGTAGCGGGGCCGGAGACCCAGTACTTC. Amino acids: CAISELVAGPETQYF.

The rearrangement joins TRBV5-1 to TRBJ1-1; 11 nucleotides line up with TRBD1. Germline CDR1 reads SGHRS; CDR2 reads YFSETQ. The CDR3 totals 17 residues. Trimming removed 4 bases from V and 1 base from J; junction bases left unmatched: 9. Here the CDR3 reads CASSPRGQGVWNTEAFF. The CDR3 DNA reads TGCGCCAGCAGCCCGCGGGGACAGGGGGTCTGGAACACTGAAGCTTTCTTT.

This clone was seen more than once but under ten times. The CDR3 here is CASSLQPTGADGYTF. The CDR3 DNA reads TGTGCCAGCAGCTTACAACCGACAGGGGCCGATGGCTACACCTTC. The V and J genes are TRBV7-2 and TRBJ1-2; TRBD1 matches 8 bases. J gave up 6 bases and V 2 bases, and 8 bases lay outside the gene matches. Per the germline V gene, CDR1 is SGHTA and CDR2 is FQGNSA. The CDR3 loop spans 15 amino acids.

This rearrangement joins TRBV6-1 to TRBJ1-1; D is unclear. The CDR3 contains 14 residues. The germline V gene encodes CDR1 MNHNS and CDR2 SASEGT. The V and J ends lost 3 bases and 1 base respectively, with 9 bases between them. This CDR3 is CASSERASNTEAFF. CDR3 in DNA: TGTGCCAGCAGTGAGAGGGCTTCGAACACTGAAGCTTTCTTT.

This chain connects TRBV6-5 to TRBJ2-1; 15 positions match TRBD2. In germline, CDR1 is MNHEY, CDR2 SVGAGI. Trimming at V came to 2 bases and at J to 10 bases, leaving 6 bases not matched to a gene. The CDR3 is made up of 16 amino acids. In DNA, the CDR3 is TGTGCCAGCAGTTACCCAGGACTAGCGGGGGGGCTAGAGCAGTTCTTC. Its translation is CASSYPGLAGGLEQFF.

The chain uses TRBV7-2 and TRBJ2-5; 8 bases line up with TRBD2. V lost 1 base and J lost 4; bases outside the gene matches: 5. The CDR3 has 15 amino acids. Germline V gene lookup returns CDR1 SGHTA and CDR2 FQGNSA. CDR3 nucleotides: TGTGCCAGCAGCTTAGGCAGCGGGGGTGGAGAGACCCAGTACTTC. This gives the protein CASSLGSGGGETQYF. Supplemented by reference TRBV7-2 and TRBJ2-5, the full variable domain reads GAGVSQSPSNKVTEKGKDVELRCDPISGHTALYWYRQSLGQGLEFLIYFQGNSAPDKSGLPSDRFSAERTGGSVSTLTIQRTQQEDSAVYLCASSLGSGGGETQYFGPGTRLLVL.

The chain is built from TRBV7-9 and TRBJ2-7; D may be TRBD1 (6 bases). V was pared by 2 bases and J by 5 bases, with 28 bases between. The CDR3 totals 19 residues. The germline V gene has CDR1 SEHNR and CDR2 FQNEAQ (reference sequence). The chain's CDR3 is CASSLFRFGLRGGTHEQYF. The CDR3, as DNA: TGTGCCAGCAGCTTATTTCGATTCGGGTTGAGAGGGGGTACCCACGAGCAGTACTTC.

V is TRBV4-2 and J is TRBJ1-2; 7 nucleotides align to TRBD1. The J segment lost 3 bases and the V segment lost 1 base, leaving 14 bases of the junction unmatched. This CDR3 is built from 18 residues. Per germline, CDR1 LGHNA and CDR2 YNFKEQ. The CDR3 reads CASSQGGTVKYMDYGYTF. The CDR3 DNA sequence: TGTGCCAGCAGCCAAGGGGGGACAGTAAAGTATATGGACTATGGCTACACCTTC.